These 17 T cell receptor beta chains came from one sample sequenced in a study of cytomegalovirus exposure and HLA in healthy donors. The PCR was carried out with 60 Vbeta primers and 13 Jbeta primers. Sequencing used immunoSEQ multiplex PCR; TCRdb keeps in-frame clones, though not all of them. This table has 100,000 to 150,000 clones, about 10% appearing once. The sequenced material came from PBMCs. The receptors here all came from a woman under 30 in good health and CMV-seropositive.

The CDR3 region is CASSSGNGYTF. In DNA form, the CDR3 reads TGTGCCAGCAGCTCAGGGAATGGCTACACCTTC. The chain employs TRBV7-8 and TRBJ1-2; weak D call: TRBD1 (5 bases). Germline-derived CDR1 and CDR2 are SGHVS and FQNEAQ. Trimming stripped 4 bases from V and 6 bases from J, with 6 bases between. The CDR3 contains 11 residues. The complete variable domain, with remaining parts taken from reference TRBV7-8 and TRBJ1-2, reads GAGVSQSPRYKVAKRGQDVALRCDPISGHVSLFWYQQALGQGPEFLTYFQNEAQLDKSGLPSDRFFAERPEGSVSTLKIQRTQQEDSAVYLCASSSGNGYTFGSGTRLTVV.

In this sample, this clone turned up once. This sequence joins TRBV5-1 and TRBJ1-2; 10 positions agree with TRBD1. The length of the CDR3 is 16 residues. The germline CDR1 and CDR2 sequences are SGHRS and YFSETQ. V gave up 4 bases and J gave up 2 bases; unmatched junction bases: 8. The CDR3 is CASSGGQGGSNYGYTF. The CDR3 nucleotides are TGCGCCAGCAGCGGAGGACAGGGGGGCTCGAACTATGGCTACACCTTC.

This clone was seen only a few times. The chain uses TRBV25-1 and TRBJ1-2; TRBD1 might be the D (5 bases). CDR1 is MGHDK and CDR2 is SYGVNS in the germline V gene. The ends were cut back, 2 bases at V and 5 bases at J, with 15 bases in the middle. This CDR3 contains 15 residues. The CDR3 loop is CASSETAVGGYGYTF. The CDR3, as DNA: TGTGCCAGCAGTGAAACAGCGGTGGGGGGGTATGGCTACACCTTC.

This clone was seen a few times. V gene TRBV6-1 combines with J gene TRBJ2-7, with D possibly TRBD2 on 5 matching bases. CDR1 and CDR2 (germline): MNHNS, SASEGT. Trimming took off 0 bases at V and 2 bases at J, with 11 bases between the two ends. The CDR3 length is 15 residues. The CDR3 sequence: CASSEASDTPYEQYF. CDR3 DNA: TGTGCCAGCAGTGAAGCTAGCGACACTCCCTACGAGCAGTACTTC.

This rearrangement joins TRBV5-5 to TRBJ1-1, with 8 positions matching TRBD1. Germline V lookup: CDR1 SGHKS, CDR2 YYEKEE (reference sequence). The CDR3 totals 13 residues. V lost 5 bases, J lost 4 bases, and 4 bases stayed unmatched. In nucleotides, the CDR3 is TGTGCCAGCAGGAAAGGACAGGGCACTGAAGCTTTCTTT. Amino acid sequence: CASRKGQGTEAFF.

This clone has a handful of counts. The rearrangement joins TRBV6-5 to TRBJ1-5, with D possibly matching TRBD1 (5 bases). The germline V gene has CDR1 MNHEY and CDR2 SVGAGI. V was cut by 4 bases and J by 6 bases, with 10 bases left in between. The CDR3 runs 13 residues. This CDR3 reads CASSSLQGQPQHF. CDR3 coding DNA: TGTGCCAGCAGTTCGCTCCAGGGTCAGCCCCAGCATTTT.

This rearrangement joins TRBV11-3 to TRBJ2-1, with TRBD1 identical over 8 bases. This CDR3 is 15 amino acids long. Per the germline V gene, CDR1 is SGHNT and CDR2 is YENEEA. V dropped 5 bases and J dropped 8; count of bases not matched to a gene: 11. This chain's CDR3 is CASSTGQGGDYEQFF. The CDR3 DNA follows: TGTGCCAGCAGCACCGGACAGGGAGGTGATTATGAGCAGTTCTTC. The entire variable domain, with the rest obtained from reference TRBV11-3 and TRBJ2-1, is as follows: EAGVVQSPRYKIIEKKQPVAFWCNPISGHNTLYWYLQNLGQGPELLIRYENEEAVDDSQLPKDRFSAERLKGVDSTLKIQPAELGDSAVYLCASSTGQGGDYEQFFGPGTRLTVL.

The chain links TRBV6-6 to TRBJ2-3; D not certain. Germline-derived CDR1 and CDR2 are MNHNY and SVGAGI (reference sequence). V lost 7 bases to trimming and J lost 8 bases, with 13 bases between them. This CDR3 is 12 amino acids long. CDR3 residues: CASTDSMATQYF. CDR3 DNA sequence: TGTGCCAGCACCGATTCGATGGCTACGCAGTATTTT.

The sample holds a few counts of this clone. The rearrangement links TRBV25-1 to TRBJ1-4; tentatively, D is TRBD1 (6 bases). This CDR3 region has 17 residues. V lost 4 bases and J 7 bases, leaving 22 bases between the germline ends. CDR1 MGHDK and CDR2 SYGVNS come from the germline V gene. CDR3 nucleotide sequence: TGTGCCAGCAGTGGAAGCACGACAGGTCCCTCGGGTGAAAAACTGTTTTTT. This gives the protein CASSGSTTGPSGEKLFF.

This chain joins TRBV30 and TRBJ1-2, with a tentative D call TRBD1 (6 bases). Germline loops: CDR1 GTSNPN, CDR2 SVGIG (reference sequence). V was pared by 2 bases and J by 0 bases, with 13 bases between. The CDR3 runs 15 residues. The CDR3 nucleotides read TGTGCCTGGAGTCTGGGGGCCCAAGCTAACTATGGCTACACCTTC. This codes for CAWSLGAQANYGYTF.

The CDR3 region is CASSSPGQMNTEAFF. The CDR3 DNA sequence: TGTGCCAGCAGCTCCCCGGGACAGATGAACACTGAAGCTTTCTTT. The chain has TRBV11-2 and TRBJ1-1, with 7 bases that match TRBD1. Germline-derived CDR1 and CDR2 are SGHAT and FQNNGV. Trimming removed 4 bases from V and 0 bases from J; junction bases left unmatched: 5. This CDR3 is 15 amino acids long.

The J gene is TRBJ2-3, the V gene TRBV10-1, with 9 nucleotides matching TRBD2. The CDR3 covers 15 residues. Losses at the gene ends were 5 bases for V and 2 bases for J; bases not matched to a gene: 5. CDR1 and CDR2 from the germline V gene are WNHNN and SYGVQD (reference sequence). The CDR3 loop is CASSPGLASTDTQYF. The CDR3 region has the DNA TGCGCCAGCAGTCCGGGACTAGCTTCCACAGATACGCAGTATTTT.

J is TRBJ1-2 and V is TRBV6-6; 7 bases agree with TRBD1. This CDR3 has 15 residues. Losses at the gene ends were 5 bases for V and 4 bases for J; bases not matched to a gene: 10. Germline CDR1 is MNHNY and CDR2 is SVGAGI (reference sequence). CDR3 coding DNA: TGTGCCAGCAGTGTTGGTCTACAGGGGACCTATGGCTACACCTTC. As protein: CASSVGLQGTYGYTF.

The V gene is TRBV18, the J gene TRBJ1-2, with 10 bases aligning to TRBD1. The ends lost 8 bases at V and 4 bases at J; junction bases unmatched: 22. Germline CDR1 reads KGHSH; CDR2 reads LQKENI. There are 19 residues in the CDR3. The CDR3: CASRFPGQGSIAELYGYTF. The DNA for the CDR3 is TGTGCCAGCCGTTTTCCGGGACAGGGGTCCATCGCGGAACTCTATGGCTACACCTTC.

The rearrangement links TRBV6-6 to TRBJ2-2; D is ambiguous. Per the germline V gene, CDR1 is MNHNY and CDR2 is SVGAGI (reference sequence). Trimming pared 0 bases from V and 1 base from J, leaving 6 bases between. CDR3 length: 15 residues. The CDR3, as DNA: TGTGCCAGCAGTTACTCGACACAGAACACCGGGGAGCTGTTTTTT. As protein: CASSYSTQNTGELFF.

This clone was observed a handful of times. The V call is TRBV29-1, the J call TRBJ1-3; the D gene is possibly TRBD1 (6 bases). The CDR3 loop spans 12 amino acids. Trimming removed 3 bases from V and 4 bases from J, with 7 bases in between. Germline CDR1 is SQVTM and CDR2 is ANQGSEA. Written as DNA, the CDR3 is TGCAGCGTTGAGGGGGCCGGAAACACCATATATTTT. Residues: CSVEGAGNTIYF.

The V and J genes are TRBV30 and TRBJ1-5, with a weak D call TRBD1 (6 bases). Germline values: CDR1 GTSNPN, CDR2 SVGIG (reference sequence). The CDR3 spans 14 residues. Trimming removed 3 bases at V and 1 base at J, with 10 bases between. The CDR3 DNA is TGTGCCTGGAGCCAGGGGTCCAGCAATCAGCCCCAGCATTTT. Residues: CAWSQGSSNQPQHF.